This T cell receptor (beta chain) was obtained from a study of shared clonotypes between healthy human individuals. Study details: Donors had three CD4 naive, three CD4 memory, two CD8 naive and one CD8 memory plate apiece. The study's findings and limits: With a handful of donors compared, 4.5% to 6.5% of naive CD4 clonotypes were shared.

Authors' data handling: Without quality scores, immunoSEQ junctional reads could not be filtered like full-length reads. TCRdb's copy holds only in-frame clones and misses some; the assay was immunoSEQ multiplex PCR. The V and J calls and clone size are taken from that table; D and trimming were inferred from the DNA. The table includes under 700,000 clones, around 95% detected once. Germline V gene data show CDR1 as MGHDK and CDR2 as SYGVNS. The CDR3 runs to 15 residues. The ends were cut back, 2 bases at V and 6 bases at J, with 14 bases in the middle. As for this clone: Its antigen remains unknown.

Naive CD8 isolation took CD45RO-negative cells positively selected for CCR7 and excluded terminally differentiated effector memory CD45RA+ cells. This TCR came from a woman in her twenties or thirties in good health. Sample: naive CD8+ T cells sorted from blood. The chain has TRBV25-1 and TRBJ1-5; the D is unclear. This CDR3 is CASSEAYSLVQPQHF. CDR3 nucleotide sequence: TGTGCCAGCAGTGAAGCATATAGTTTGGTTCAGCCCCAGCATTTT.